This TCR beta chain was recovered during a study of blood T cell repertoires in COVID-19. Source study methods: From reference gene primer amplification, estimates of nucleated cell counts were derived. Here immunoSEQ multiplex PCR was the method, and the copy in TCRdb shows in-frame clones only, minus some. For V, J and clone size, that table is used; D and trimming come from the DNA. Found here are tens of thousands of clones, about 85% of them singletons; the top ten hold under 3%. CDR3 length: 15 amino acids. Looked up from germline, CDR1 is SGHRS and CDR2 is YFSETQ. V lost 4 bases and J lost 8; bases outside the gene matches: 9.

The chain links TRBV5-1 to TRBJ1-5; 10 nucleotides agree with TRBD1. This TCR came from a man older than 75 with acute or convalescent COVID-19. Sequenced sample: peripheral blood. The CDR3 DNA reads as TGCGCCAGCAGCCCGGGGACAGGGGTTAGGGAGCCCCAGCATTTT. It yields the protein CASSPGTGVREPQHF. Together with reference TRBV5-1 and TRBJ1-5, the CDR3 gives the full variable domain: KAGVTQTPRYLIKTRGQQVTLSCSPISGHRSVSWYQQTPGQGLQFLFEYFSETQRNKGNFPGRFSGRQFSNSRSEMNVSTLELGDSALYLCASSPGTGVREPQHFGDGTRLSIL.